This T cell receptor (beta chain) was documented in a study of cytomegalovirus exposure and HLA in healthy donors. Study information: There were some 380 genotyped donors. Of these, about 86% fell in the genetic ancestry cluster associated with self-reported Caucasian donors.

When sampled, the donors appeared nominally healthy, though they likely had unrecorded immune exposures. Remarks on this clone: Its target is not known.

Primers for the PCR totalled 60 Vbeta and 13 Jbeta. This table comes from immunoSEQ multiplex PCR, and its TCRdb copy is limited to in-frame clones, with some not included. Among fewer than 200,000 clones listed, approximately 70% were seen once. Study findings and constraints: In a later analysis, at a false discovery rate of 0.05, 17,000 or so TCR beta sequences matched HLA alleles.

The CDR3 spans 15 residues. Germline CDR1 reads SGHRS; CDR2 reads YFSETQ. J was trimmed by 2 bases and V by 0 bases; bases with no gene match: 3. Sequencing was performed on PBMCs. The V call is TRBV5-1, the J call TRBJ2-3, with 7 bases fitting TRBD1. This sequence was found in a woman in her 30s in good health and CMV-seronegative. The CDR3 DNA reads TGCGCCAGCAGCTTGGTAGGGGGCGTCACAGATACGCAGTATTTT. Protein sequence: CASSLVGGVTDTQYF.